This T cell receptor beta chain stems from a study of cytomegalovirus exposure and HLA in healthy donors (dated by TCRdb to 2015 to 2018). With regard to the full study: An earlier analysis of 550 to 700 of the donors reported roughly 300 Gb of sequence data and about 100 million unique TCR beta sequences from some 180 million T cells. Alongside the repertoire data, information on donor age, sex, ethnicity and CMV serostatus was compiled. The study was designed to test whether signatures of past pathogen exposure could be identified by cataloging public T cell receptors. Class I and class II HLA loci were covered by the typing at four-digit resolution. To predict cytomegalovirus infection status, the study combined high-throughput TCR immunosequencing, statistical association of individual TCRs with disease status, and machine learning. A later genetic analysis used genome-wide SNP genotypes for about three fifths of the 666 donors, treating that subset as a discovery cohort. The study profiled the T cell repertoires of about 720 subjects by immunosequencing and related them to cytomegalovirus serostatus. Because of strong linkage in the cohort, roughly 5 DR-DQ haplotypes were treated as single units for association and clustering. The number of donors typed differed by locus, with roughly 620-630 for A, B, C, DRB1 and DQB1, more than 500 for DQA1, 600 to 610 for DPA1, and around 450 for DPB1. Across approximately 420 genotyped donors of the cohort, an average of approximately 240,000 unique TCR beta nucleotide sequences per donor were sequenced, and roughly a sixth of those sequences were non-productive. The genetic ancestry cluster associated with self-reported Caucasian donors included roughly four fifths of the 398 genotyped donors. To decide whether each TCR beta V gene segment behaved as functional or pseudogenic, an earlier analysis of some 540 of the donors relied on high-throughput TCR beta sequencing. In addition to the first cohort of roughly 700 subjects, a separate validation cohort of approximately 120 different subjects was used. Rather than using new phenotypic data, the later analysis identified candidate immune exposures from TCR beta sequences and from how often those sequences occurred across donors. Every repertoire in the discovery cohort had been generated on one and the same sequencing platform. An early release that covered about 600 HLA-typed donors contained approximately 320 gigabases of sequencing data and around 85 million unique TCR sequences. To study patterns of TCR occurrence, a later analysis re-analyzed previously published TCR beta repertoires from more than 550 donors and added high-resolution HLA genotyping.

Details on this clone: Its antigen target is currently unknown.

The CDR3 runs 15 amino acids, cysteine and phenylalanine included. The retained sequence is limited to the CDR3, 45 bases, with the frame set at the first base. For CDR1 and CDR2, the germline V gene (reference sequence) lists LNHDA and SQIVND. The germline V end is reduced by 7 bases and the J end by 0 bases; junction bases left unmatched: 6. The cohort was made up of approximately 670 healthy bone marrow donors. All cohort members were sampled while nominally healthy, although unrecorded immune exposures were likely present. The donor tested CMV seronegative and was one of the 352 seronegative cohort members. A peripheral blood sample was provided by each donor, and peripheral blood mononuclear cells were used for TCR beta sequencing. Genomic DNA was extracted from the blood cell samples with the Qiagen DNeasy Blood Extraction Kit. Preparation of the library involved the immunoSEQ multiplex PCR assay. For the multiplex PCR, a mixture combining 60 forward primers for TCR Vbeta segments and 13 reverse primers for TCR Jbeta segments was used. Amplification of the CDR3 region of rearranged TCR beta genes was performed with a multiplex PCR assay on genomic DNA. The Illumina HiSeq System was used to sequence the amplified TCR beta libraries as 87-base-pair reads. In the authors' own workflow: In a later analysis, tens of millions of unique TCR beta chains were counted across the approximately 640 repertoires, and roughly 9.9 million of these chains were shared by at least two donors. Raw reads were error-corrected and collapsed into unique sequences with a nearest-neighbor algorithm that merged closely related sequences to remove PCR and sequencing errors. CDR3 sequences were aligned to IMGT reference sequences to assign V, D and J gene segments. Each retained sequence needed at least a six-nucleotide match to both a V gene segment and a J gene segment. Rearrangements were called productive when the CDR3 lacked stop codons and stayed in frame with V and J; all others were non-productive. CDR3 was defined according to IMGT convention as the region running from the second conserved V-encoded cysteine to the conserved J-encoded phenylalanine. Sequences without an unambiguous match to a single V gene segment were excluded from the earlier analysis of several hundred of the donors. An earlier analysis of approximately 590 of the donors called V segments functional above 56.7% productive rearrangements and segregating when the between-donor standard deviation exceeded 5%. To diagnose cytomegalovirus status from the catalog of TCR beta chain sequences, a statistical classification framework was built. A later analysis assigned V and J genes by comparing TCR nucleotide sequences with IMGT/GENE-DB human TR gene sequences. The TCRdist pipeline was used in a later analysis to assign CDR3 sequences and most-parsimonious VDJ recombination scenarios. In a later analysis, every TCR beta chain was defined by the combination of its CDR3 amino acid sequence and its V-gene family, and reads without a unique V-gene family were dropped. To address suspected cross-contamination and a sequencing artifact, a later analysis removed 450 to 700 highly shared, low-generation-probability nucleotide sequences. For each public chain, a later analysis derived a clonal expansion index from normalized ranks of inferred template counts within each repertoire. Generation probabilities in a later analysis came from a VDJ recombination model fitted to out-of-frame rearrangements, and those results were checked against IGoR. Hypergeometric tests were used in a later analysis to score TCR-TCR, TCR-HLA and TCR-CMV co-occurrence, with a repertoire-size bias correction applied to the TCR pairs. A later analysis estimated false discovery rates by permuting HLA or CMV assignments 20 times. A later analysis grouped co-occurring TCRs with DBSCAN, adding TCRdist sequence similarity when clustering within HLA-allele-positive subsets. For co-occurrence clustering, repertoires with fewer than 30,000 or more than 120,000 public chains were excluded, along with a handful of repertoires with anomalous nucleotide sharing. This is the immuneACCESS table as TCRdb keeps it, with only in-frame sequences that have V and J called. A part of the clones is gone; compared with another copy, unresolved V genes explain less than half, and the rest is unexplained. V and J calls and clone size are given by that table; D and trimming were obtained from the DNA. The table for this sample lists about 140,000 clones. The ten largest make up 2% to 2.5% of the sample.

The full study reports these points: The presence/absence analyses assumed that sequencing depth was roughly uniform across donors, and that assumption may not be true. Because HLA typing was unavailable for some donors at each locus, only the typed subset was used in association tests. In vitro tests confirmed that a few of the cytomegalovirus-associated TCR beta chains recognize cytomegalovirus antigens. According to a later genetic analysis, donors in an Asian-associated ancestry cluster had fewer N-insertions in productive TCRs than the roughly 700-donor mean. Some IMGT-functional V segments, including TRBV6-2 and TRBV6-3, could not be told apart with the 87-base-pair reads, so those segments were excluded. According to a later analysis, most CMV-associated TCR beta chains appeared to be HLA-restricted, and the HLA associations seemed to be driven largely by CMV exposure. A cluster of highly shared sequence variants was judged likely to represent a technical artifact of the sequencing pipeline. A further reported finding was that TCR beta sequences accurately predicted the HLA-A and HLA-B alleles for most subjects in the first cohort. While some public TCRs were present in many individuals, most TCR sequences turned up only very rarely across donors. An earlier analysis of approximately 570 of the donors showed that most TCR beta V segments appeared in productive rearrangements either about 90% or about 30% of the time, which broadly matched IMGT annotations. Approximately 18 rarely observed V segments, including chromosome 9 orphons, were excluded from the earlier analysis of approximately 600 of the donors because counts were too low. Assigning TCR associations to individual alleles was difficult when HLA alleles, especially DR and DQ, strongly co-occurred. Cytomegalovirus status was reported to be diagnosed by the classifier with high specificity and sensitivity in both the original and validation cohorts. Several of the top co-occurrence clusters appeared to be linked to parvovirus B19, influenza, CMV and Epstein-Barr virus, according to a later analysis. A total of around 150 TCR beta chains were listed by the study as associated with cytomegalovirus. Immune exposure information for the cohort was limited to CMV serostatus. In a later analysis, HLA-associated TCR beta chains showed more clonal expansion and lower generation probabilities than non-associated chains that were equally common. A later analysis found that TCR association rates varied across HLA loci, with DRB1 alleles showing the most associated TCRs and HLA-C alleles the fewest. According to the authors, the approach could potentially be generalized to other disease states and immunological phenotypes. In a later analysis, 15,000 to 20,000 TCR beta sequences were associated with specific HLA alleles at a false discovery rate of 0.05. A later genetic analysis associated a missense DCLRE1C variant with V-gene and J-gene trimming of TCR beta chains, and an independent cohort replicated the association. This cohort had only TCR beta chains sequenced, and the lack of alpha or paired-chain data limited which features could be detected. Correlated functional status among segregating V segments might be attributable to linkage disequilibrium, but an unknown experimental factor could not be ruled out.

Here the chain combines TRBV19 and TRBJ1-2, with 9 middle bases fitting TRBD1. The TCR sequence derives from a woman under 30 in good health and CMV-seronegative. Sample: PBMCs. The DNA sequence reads TGTGCCAGTAAATTGGACAGGGGTACTAACTATGGCTACACCTTC. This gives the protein CASKLDRGTNYGYTF.